The 16 T cell receptor beta chains below come from one sample, sequenced in a study of Tregs in tolerant kidney transplant recipients. Libraries were prepared by immunoSEQ multiplex PCR; TCRdb keeps only in-frame clonotypes and omits some of them. This sample has some 250,000 clones, with about 80% found just once. The sequencing sample was made of CD4+ T cells from blood. The receptors here all came from a human donor in good health.

The chain is built from TRBV4-2 and TRBJ2-1; D gene ambiguous. The germline V gene has CDR1 LGHNA and CDR2 YNFKEQ. V gave up 3 bases and J gave up 5 bases, with 11 bases separating them. This CDR3 has 14 amino acids. For the CDR3, the DNA is TGTGCCAGCAGCCACGGAACCACGAACAATGAGCAGTTCTTC. It codes for CASSHGTTNNEQFF.

This clone came up once. The chain carries TRBV7-3 and TRBJ2-5; D possibly uses TRBD1 or TRBD2 (6 bases each). Per the germline V gene, CDR1 is SGHTA and CDR2 is FQGTGA. V was cut by 4 bases and J by 1 base, with 13 bases left in between. The CDR3 is 15 residues long. This chain's CDR3 is CASSSTRGPQETQYF. The CDR3 nucleotides are TGTGCCAGCAGCTCGACTCGGGGGCCCCAAGAGACCCAGTACTTC.

The rearrangement uses TRBV11-1 and TRBJ1-1; TRBD1 matches at 7 bases. This CDR3 has 14 amino acids. Unmatched junction bases numbered 5, after V lost 4 bases and J lost 3 bases. The V gene's germline CDR1 is SGHAT and CDR2 FQDESV (reference sequence). The DNA of the CDR3 is TGTGCCAGCAGCTGGGGAACAGGGGACACTGAAGCTTTCTTT. Translated, it gives CASSWGTGDTEAFF.

The chain joins TRBV6-5 to TRBJ2-7, with D unclear. The length of the CDR3 is 14 residues. Germline CDR1 is MNHEY and CDR2 is SVGAGI. Trimming left V 8 bases short and J 0 bases short, with 14 bases between. The CDR3 region is CASANTLSSYEQYF. The DNA of the CDR3 is TGTGCCAGCGCTAACACCCTTTCCTCCTACGAGCAGTACTTC.

The V call is TRBV4-1, the J call TRBJ2-6, with 12 bases matching TRBD1. Per the germline V gene, CDR1 is MGHRA and CDR2 is YSYEKL. The V gene end was trimmed by 3 bases and the J gene end by 2 bases; junction bases not matched to a gene: 5. CDR3 length: 18 amino acids. The CDR3, as DNA: TGCGCCAGCAGCCAGACGGGACAGGGGGCGACTGGGGCCAACGTCCTGACTTTC. Protein sequence: CASSQTGQGATGANVLTF.

The rearrangement links TRBV7-2 to TRBJ1-2; a possible D gene is TRBD1 (6 bases). Trimming pared 5 bases from V and 4 bases from J, leaving 20 bases between. CDR3 length equals 16 residues. CDR1 is SGHTA and CDR2 is FQGNSA in the germline V gene. The CDR3 DNA reads TGTGCCAGCAGCCTCGGGGGGGCGGTCGTCCTCTATGGCTACACCTTC. This translates into CASSLGGAVVLYGYTF. The full variable domain, completed using reference TRBV7-2 and TRBJ1-2, is GAGVSQSPSNKVTEKGKDVELRCDPISGHTALYWYRQSLGQGLEFLIYFQGNSAPDKSGLPSDRFSAERTGGSVSTLTIQRTQQEDSAVYLCASSLGGAVVLYGYTFGSGTRLTVV.

V is TRBV7-6 and J is TRBJ2-1; D not certain. In germline, CDR1 is SGHVS, CDR2 FNYEAQ. V was cut by 2 bases and J by 5 bases, with 16 bases left in between. The CDR3 totals 16 residues. The CDR3 DNA reads TGTGCCAGCAGCTTACCGGTAGATAGTCTCCACAATGAGCAGTTCTTC. Amino acids: CASSLPVDSLHNEQFF.

This clone was counted only a few times. The chain has TRBV25-1 and TRBJ2-5; 7 bases line up with TRBD2. This CDR3 has 14 residues. CDR1 MGHDK and CDR2 SYGVNS come from the germline V gene. Germline trimming cut 5 bases from V and 0 bases from J; bases unmatched to any gene: 3. CDR3 amino acids: CASSPREDQETQYF. The CDR3 DNA reads as TGTGCCAGCAGTCCACGGGAGGACCAAGAGACCCAGTACTTC. Full variable domain (missing parts from reference TRBV25-1 and TRBJ2-5): EADIYQTPRYLVIGTGKKITLECSQTMGHDKMYWYQQDPGMELHLIHYSYGVNSTEKGDLSSESTVSRIRTEHFPLTLESARPSHTSQYLCASSPREDQETQYFGPGTRLLVL.

This clone turned up a few times. The chain joins TRBV7-8 to TRBJ2-5; TRBD1 or TRBD2 may be the D gene (5 bases each). Deletions cut 5 bases from V and 5 bases from J, with 9 bases between. From germline, CDR1 is SGHVS and CDR2 FQNEAQ. The CDR3 is 12 amino acids. The CDR3 sequence is CASSRGGETQYF. CDR3 bases: TGTGCCAGCAGCCGGGGCGGGGAGACCCAGTACTTC.

Comments on this clone: In the same sample, other DNA sequences code for this CDR3. This chain uses TRBV5-1 with TRBJ2-5; a possible D gene is TRBD1 (6 bases). There are 13 residues in the CDR3. Germline V gene lookup returns CDR1 SGHRS and CDR2 YFSETQ. The ends were cut back, 0 bases at V and 5 bases at J, with 8 bases in the middle. The CDR3 loop is CASSLGGGETQYF. The CDR3, as DNA: TGCGCCAGCAGCTTGGGAGGGGGTGAGACCCAGTACTTC.

V gene TRBV6-5 combines with J gene TRBJ2-7; possible D gene TRBD1, 8 bases. Trimming took 3 bases from V and 2 from J, leaving 17 bases between them. Germline V gene lookup returns CDR1 MNHEY and CDR2 SVGAGI. CDR3 length: 16 amino acids. Here the CDR3 DNA reads TGTGCCAGCAGTTATAGCGCCACAGGGGGGGCCTACGAGCAGTACTTC. It encodes CASSYSATGGAYEQYF.

CDR3 region: CASSLQAAGRDEQYF. CDR3 sequence (DNA): TGCGCCAGCAGCCTCCAAGCAGCGGGAAGGGACGAGCAGTACTTC. V and J are TRBV5-1 and TRBJ2-7, with TRBD2 matching over 7 bases. The CDR3 is 15 residues long. From germline, CDR1 is SGHRS and CDR2 YFSETQ. J lost 5 bases, V lost 4 bases, and 12 bases had no gene match. The variable domain in full, with the rest retrieved from reference TRBV5-1 and TRBJ2-7, is KAGVTQTPRYLIKTRGQQVTLSCSPISGHRSVSWYQQTPGQGLQFLFEYFSETQRNKGNFPGRFSGRQFSNSRSEMNVSTLELGDSALYLCASSLQAAGRDEQYFGPGTRLTVT.

The rearrangement links TRBV2 to TRBJ1-4; D may be TRBD1 (5 bases). CDR3 length: 15 residues. Germline loops: CDR1 SNHLY, CDR2 FYNNEI. V was clipped by 4 bases and J by 8 bases, with 17 bases between them. CDR3 amino acids: CASSVRQGAGEKLFF. In nucleotides, the CDR3 is TGTGCCAGCAGTGTCCGGCAGGGAGCGGGGGAAAAACTGTTTTTT.

This chain joins TRBV25-1 and TRBJ2-5; 8 nucleotides agree with TRBD2. With 5 bases clipped from V and 5 bases from J, the junction kept 13 bases outside the gene matches. The CDR3 length is 16 residues. Germline V lookup: CDR1 MGHDK, CDR2 SYGVNS. As DNA, the CDR3 is TGTGCCAGCAGTTCCTTGGCGGGAGGCCCGAGGGAGACCCAGTACTTC. Residues: CASSSLAGGPRETQYF.

This clone occurred once. The gene calls are TRBV18 and TRBJ1-4; tentative D call: TRBD1 (5 bases). The CDR3 totals 15 residues. From germline, CDR1 is KGHSH and CDR2 LQKENI. Trimming took 3 bases from V and 7 from J, leaving 15 bases between them. The CDR3, as DNA: TGTGCCAGCTCACCGCCCCAGGGCGTCGGTGAAAAACTGTTTTTT. This codes for CASSPPQGVGEKLFF.

CDR3 coding DNA: TGTGCCAGCAGCTTAACGTATAATCAGCCCCAGCATTTT. Residues: CASSLTYNQPQHF. The chain combines TRBV7-6 with TRBJ1-5; no clear D. Trimming stripped 2 bases from V and 4 bases from J, with 6 bases between. The CDR3 loop spans 13 amino acids. The germline V gene encodes CDR1 SGHVS and CDR2 FNYEAQ.